A single sample is the source of the 16 T cell receptor beta chains below, sequenced in a study of blood T cell repertoires in COVID-19. Data came from immunoSEQ multiplex PCR; TCRdb stores just in-frame clones and leaves some out. The sample includes 65,000 to 90,000 clones, over 80% of them seen just once. The sample was peripheral blood. The receptor set was obtained from a man of 80 years or more with active or convalescent COVID-19.

This clone is a singleton in its sample. V is TRBV5-1 and J is TRBJ2-2; the match to TRBD2 covers 9 bases. Trimming removed 0 bases from V and 5 bases from J; junction bases left unmatched: 2. CDR3 length: 15 amino acids. Germline V lookup: CDR1 SGHRS, CDR2 YFSETQ. Here the CDR3 reads CASSLGLAGTGELFF. Here the CDR3 DNA reads TGCGCCAGCAGCTTGGGGCTAGCGGGGACCGGGGAGCTGTTTTTT.

The gene calls are TRBV7-2 and TRBJ2-5, with 12 bases aligning to TRBD2. The CDR3 extends over 19 amino acids. Germline CDR1 reads SGHTA; CDR2 reads FQGNSA. J was trimmed by 0 bases and V by 1 base; bases with no gene match: 9. The CDR3 sequence is CASSLVWGRLAGDQETQYF. DNA of the CDR3: TGTGCCAGCAGCTTAGTATGGGGGCGACTAGCGGGGGACCAAGAGACCCAGTACTTC.

This clone was found a few times. The chain carries TRBV29-1 and TRBJ1-2; 7 bases fit TRBD1. Germline-derived CDR1 and CDR2 are SQVTM and ANQGSEA. The CDR3 loop spans 13 amino acids. V was clipped by 7 bases and J by 3 bases; unmatched bases: 8. The CDR3 loop reads CSAMDRLDYGYTF. The CDR3 coding sequence is TGCAGCGCTATGGACAGGCTAGACTATGGCTACACCTTC.

J is TRBJ2-2 and V is TRBV4-3; weak D call: TRBD2 (5 bases). Between the trimmed V and J ends, which lost 3 bases and 4 bases, there was a span of 6 bases. This CDR3 spans 13 amino acids. The V gene's germline CDR1 is LGHNA and CDR2 YSLEER. CDR3 nucleotide sequence: TGCGCCAGCAGCCATCGGGGCACCGGGGAGCTGTTTTTT. This codes for CASSHRGTGELFF.

The V and J genes are TRBV5-1 and TRBJ2-2, with a tentative D call TRBD2 (7 bases). Germline-derived CDR1 and CDR2 are SGHRS and YFSETQ. V lost 1 base and J 0 bases, leaving 16 bases between the germline ends. The CDR3 is made up of 18 amino acids. The CDR3 coding sequence is TGCGCCAGCAGCTTGAGCTATGGGCGGGGGCCGAACACCGGGGAGCTGTTTTTT. Protein product: CASSLSYGRGPNTGELFF.

This chain links TRBV6-5 with TRBJ2-1; weak D call: TRBD1 (6 bases). CDR3 length: 13 amino acids. V lost 11 bases and J 0 bases, leaving 11 bases between the germline ends. Germline assignment: CDR1 MNHEY and CDR2 SVGAGI. Written as DNA, the CDR3 is TGTGCCGTCAGGGGCCTCTCCTACAATGAGCAGTTCTTC. The encoded protein is CAVRGLSYNEQFF.

Written as DNA, the CDR3 is TGTGCCAGCAGCCAGGGGACAGGAAGCGAAGAGACCCAGTACTTC. Encoded protein: CASSQGTGSEETQYF. The chain carries TRBV4-2 and TRBJ2-5; 8 bases align to TRBD1. This CDR3 contains 15 residues. Germline CDR1 is LGHNA and CDR2 is YNFKEQ. Trimming cost V 3 bases and J 3 bases; bases outside gene matches: 6.

CDR3 sequence (DNA): TGTGCCAGCAGCTTATTGGTCGGTGAGCTGTTTTTT. It yields the protein CASSLLVGELFF. This chain links TRBV7-2 with TRBJ2-2; D uncertain. The CDR3 runs 12 residues. Germline V gene lookup returns CDR1 SGHTA and CDR2 FQGNSA. The V gene lost 2 bases and the J gene lost 11 bases, with 9 bases spanning the gap.

This clone occurred a few times. The V and J genes are TRBV19 and TRBJ1-5; 7 bases are shared with TRBD1. CDR1 and CDR2 from the germline V gene are LNHDA and SQIVND (reference sequence). J was trimmed by 6 bases and V by 4 bases; bases with no gene match: 6. CDR3 length: 14 amino acids. The CDR3 is CASSNNRGPQPQHF. The CDR3 nucleotides read TGTGCCAGTAGTAATAACAGGGGTCCTCAGCCCCAGCATTTT. Together with reference TRBV19 and TRBJ1-5, the CDR3 gives the full variable domain: DGGITQSPKYLFRKEGQNVTLSCEQNLNHDAMYWYRQDPGQGLRLIYYSQIVNDFQKGDIAEGYSVSREKKESFPLTVTSAQKNPTAFYLCASSNNRGPQPQHFGDGTRLSIL.

The gene calls are TRBV18 and TRBJ2-1, with a tentative D call TRBD2 (6 bases). The length of the CDR3 is 14 residues. V lost 6 bases, J lost 9 bases, and 18 bases lay in between. CDR1 and CDR2 from the germline V gene are KGHSH and LQKENI. CDR3 in amino acids: CASSPGVDGGEQFF. The CDR3 DNA sequence: TGTGCCAGCTCCCCCGGGGTAGACGGGGGTGAGCAGTTCTTC.

The table lists this clone with a few counts. The chain uses TRBV7-2 and TRBJ2-7, with D possibly matching TRBD2 (6 bases). Trimming pared 2 bases from V and 2 bases from J, leaving 10 bases between. Germline V lookup: CDR1 SGHTA, CDR2 FQGNSA. This CDR3 is built from 14 residues. The CDR3 sequence is CASSLRPGAYEQYF. The CDR3 region has the DNA TGTGCCAGCAGCTTACGGCCGGGAGCCTACGAGCAGTACTTC.

The count of this clone is one. The V gene is TRBV5-1, the J gene TRBJ2-3; 9 bases fit TRBD2. Germline lookup yields CDR1 SGHRS and CDR2 YFSETQ. Unmatched junction bases numbered 8, after V lost 3 bases and J lost 3 bases. CDR3 size: 16 residues. CDR3 protein: CASSSGGSGSTDTQYF. The CDR3 DNA sequence: TGCGCCAGCAGCTCAGGGGGTAGCGGGAGTACAGATACGCAGTATTTT.

The table lists this clone with a count of one. The chain links TRBV6-5 to TRBJ2-2; 8 bases fit TRBD2. The CDR3 consists of 15 residues. The germline gives CDR1 MNHEY, CDR2 SVGAGI. CDR3 nucleotide sequence: TGTCCCCCGCCTGTGACTAGCGAAAACACCGGGGAGCTGTTTTTT. Translated, it gives CPPPVTSENTGELFF.

The chain joins TRBV5-5 to TRBJ2-1, with 8 bases that match TRBD2. V shed 4 bases, J shed 2 bases, and the junction held 5 bases outside the gene matches. The CDR3 runs to 15 residues. CDR1 and CDR2 (germline): SGHKS, YYEKEE (reference sequence). For the CDR3, the DNA is TGTGCCAGCAGCGAGCGGGAGAGGACCTACAATGAGCAGTTCTTC. Residues: CASSERERTYNEQFF.

The V call is TRBV6-5, the J call TRBJ2-7, with 7 nucleotides matching TRBD2. This CDR3 is 13 amino acids long. The V gene's germline CDR1 is MNHEY and CDR2 SVGAGI. V was pared by 8 bases and J by 2 bases, with 6 bases of the junction left unmatched. The CDR3 bases are TGTGCCAGCCCTGGGAGGGGACCCTACGAGCAGTACTTC. The encoded protein is CASPGRGPYEQYF.

This chain connects TRBV10-3 to TRBJ1-6; no firm D call. The V end lost 3 bases, the J end lost 0 bases, and 6 bases lay between the germline ends. The germline CDR1 and CDR2 sequences are ENHRY and SYGVKD. CDR3 length: 15 residues. The CDR3 region has the DNA TGTGCCATCAGTGAAGGGAGCTCCTATAATTCACCCCTCCACTTT. This translates into CAISEGSSYNSPLHF.